This T cell receptor beta chain is from a study of T cells in Graves' hyperthyroidism and ophthalmopathy. Study outcomes and limitations: The model's output predicted ophthalmopathy at a median of about 6.5 months prior to onset.

Regions amplified from RNA transcripts were the TCR beta CDR3 regions. Researchers ran a first-round RT-PCR on the TCR CDR3 using the HTBI primer set. A single record per CDR3 protein comes from TCRdb applying MiXCR to the multiplex PCR reads. The sample contains 450,000 to 700,000 distinct CDR3 sequences, about half of which appear only once. The length of the CDR3 is 14 residues. The germline V gene has CDR1 SGHNT and CDR2 YYREEE (reference sequence). Trimming took 5 bases from V and 4 from J; bases not matched to a gene: 5. Comment on this clonotype: Its specificity is not known.

Graves' hyperthyroidism is called stable when ophthalmopathy does not progress within 18 months. Criteria for exclusion of patients were uncontrolled infection, other autoimmune disease, pregnancy or lactation. Orbital computed tomography, thyroid ultrasound, serum thyroxine and TRAb, and clinical symptoms together informed the diagnoses. The V and J genes are TRBV5-4 and TRBJ2-5, with 10 positions matching TRBD2. Material: peripheral blood or thyroid tissue (not recorded which). The source is a woman under 30 with Graves' hyperthyroidism. In nucleotides, the CDR3 is TGTGCCAGCAGTTCTCTAGCGGGAGCAGAGACCCAGTACTTC. This translates into CASSSLAGAETQYF.